This T cell receptor (beta chain) was captured in a study of radiotherapy plus CTLA-4 blockade in lung cancer. This CDR3 spans 15 amino acids. Clones were read by immunoSEQ multiplex PCR, and TCRdb kept only the in-frame ones, dropping some. This sample has 95,000 to 150,000 clones, with 85% to 90% found just once. Here the sequenced sample was peripheral blood, taken from a patient treated with radiotherapy plus ipilimumab. The clonotype originates from a human donor with non-small cell lung cancer that progressed on radiotherapy plus ipilimumab. The chain has TRBV21-1 and TRBJ2-7; no DNA check was done on the table's D call, TRBD2. TRBV21-1 is recorded as a pseudogene. CDR3 in DNA: TGTGCCAGCAGCACAGCGGGAGCCTTGCCCCTCGAGCAGTACTTC. Translation: CASSTAGALPLEQYF.